This T cell receptor beta chain was sequenced for a study of blood T cell repertoires in COVID-19. At the level of the study: Specimens from acute and convalescent COVID-19 originated in the United States, Italy and Spain.

Per the authors' pipeline: Amplification of reference gene primers provided the estimated nucleated cell counts. Clones were read by immunoSEQ multiplex PCR, and TCRdb kept only the in-frame ones, dropping some. V and J calls and clone size are those listed in that table; D and trimming were worked out from the DNA. Of around 440,000 clones listed, approximately 89% are singletons. Germline trimming cut 6 bases from V and 0 bases from J; bases unmatched to any gene: 10. The CDR3 has 16 amino acids. Germline CDR1 is SGHDN and CDR2 is FVKESK. What was sequenced was peripheral blood. The J gene is TRBJ1-1, the V gene TRBV14; 7 bases line up with TRBD1. The source of this sequence is a woman in her forties or fifties with COVID-19, enrolled during active disease. CDR3 sequence (DNA): TGTGCCAGCAGTCACGGGACAGACCTCATGAACACTGAAGCTTTCTTT. The encoded protein is CASSHGTDLMNTEAFF.